This T cell receptor beta chain was recorded in a study of CD8+CD57+ T cells in acquired aplastic anemia. Study-wide context: CD4+ cells from healthy donors averaged about 10 million reads.

Genomic DNA constituted the template upon which TCR beta VDJ and CDR3 profiling was performed. From the reads, TCRdb called clonotypes with MiXCR, one entry per CDR3 protein. Of a few hundred thousand distinct CDR3 sequences in the sample, under 65% were seen once. Trimming removed 4 bases from V and 8 bases from J; junction bases left unmatched: 7. This CDR3 has 14 residues. CDR1 is SGHRS and CDR2 is YFSETQ in the germline V gene. The chain recombines TRBV5-1 with TRBJ2-1; 9 bases are a match to TRBD2. What was sequenced was sorted CD4+, CD8+, or CD8+CD57+ T cells (not recorded which) from PBMCs. The TCR sequence derives from a human donor in good health. As DNA, the CDR3 is TGCGCCAGCAGCAGAAGCGGGGGGCAGGATGAGCAGTTCTTC. It is translated as CASSRSGGQDEQFF.